This T cell receptor (beta chain) originates from a study of CD8 T cells in Susac syndrome. Study at large: When their blood was taken, the Susac syndrome patients had either not yet had any therapy, were taking corticosteroids, or were taking intravenous immunoglobulin alone.

Germline lookup yields CDR1 SGHRS and CDR2 YFSETQ. The CDR3 has 14 residues. The V gene lost 0 bases and the J gene lost 2 bases, with 8 bases spanning the gap. Random-hexamer reverse transcription was applied to roughly 0.5 to 1 ug RNA. By means of immunoSEQ multiplex PCR, TCR beta CDR3 spanning 54 Vbeta and 13 Jbeta underwent amplification. TCRdb passed the immunoSEQ multiplex PCR reads through MiXCR, listing each CDR3 protein once. The data show about 240,000 distinct CDR3 sequences, 90% to 97% seen once. Purification of the CD8+ and CD4+ T cells relied on negative isolation, and TEMRA cells underwent FACS enrichment.

The chain joins TRBV5-1 to TRBJ1-1; possible D gene TRBD1, 5 bases. Sequences were obtained from CD4+ T cells from PBMCs. The TCR originated in a human donor with Susac syndrome. The CDR3 here is CASSLDRSNTEAFF. The CDR3 DNA sequence: TGCGCCAGCAGCTTGGACAGGTCAAACACTGAAGCTTTCTTT.